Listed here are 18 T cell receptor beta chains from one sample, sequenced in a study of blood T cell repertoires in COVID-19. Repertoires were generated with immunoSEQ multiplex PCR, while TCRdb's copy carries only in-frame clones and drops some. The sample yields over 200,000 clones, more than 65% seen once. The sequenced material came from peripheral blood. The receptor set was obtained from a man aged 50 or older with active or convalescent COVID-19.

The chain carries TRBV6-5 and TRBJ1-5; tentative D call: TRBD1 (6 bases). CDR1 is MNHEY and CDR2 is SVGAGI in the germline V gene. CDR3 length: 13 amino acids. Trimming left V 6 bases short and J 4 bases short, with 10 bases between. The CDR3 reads CASSRQVNQPQHF. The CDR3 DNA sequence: TGTGCCAGCAGCCGACAGGTGAATCAGCCCCAGCATTTT.

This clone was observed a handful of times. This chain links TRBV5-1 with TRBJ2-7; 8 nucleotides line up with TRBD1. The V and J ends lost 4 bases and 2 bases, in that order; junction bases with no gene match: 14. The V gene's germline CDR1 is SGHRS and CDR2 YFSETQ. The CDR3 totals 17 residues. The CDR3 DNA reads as TGCGCCAGCAGCCCAAGCACCGGGACAGGAATCCCCTACGAGCAGTACTTC. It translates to CASSPSTGTGIPYEQYF.

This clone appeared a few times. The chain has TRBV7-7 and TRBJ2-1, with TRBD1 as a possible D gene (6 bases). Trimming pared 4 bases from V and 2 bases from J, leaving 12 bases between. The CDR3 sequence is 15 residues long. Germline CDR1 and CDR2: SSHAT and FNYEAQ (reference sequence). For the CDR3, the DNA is TGTGCCAGCAGCTCAGGGACATTCCCCTACAATGAGCAGTTCTTC. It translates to CASSSGTFPYNEQFF.

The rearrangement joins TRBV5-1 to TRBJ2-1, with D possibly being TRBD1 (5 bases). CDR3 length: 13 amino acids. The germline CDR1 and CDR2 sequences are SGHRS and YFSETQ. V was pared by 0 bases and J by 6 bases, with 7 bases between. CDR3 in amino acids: CASSLGQPNEQFF. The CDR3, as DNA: TGCGCCAGCAGCTTGGGACAGCCCAATGAGCAGTTCTTC.

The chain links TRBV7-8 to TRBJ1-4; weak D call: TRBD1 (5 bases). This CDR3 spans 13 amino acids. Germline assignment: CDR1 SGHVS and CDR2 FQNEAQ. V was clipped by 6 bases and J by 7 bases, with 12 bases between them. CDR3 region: CASSPGRGEKLFF. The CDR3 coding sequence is TGTGCCAGCAGTCCGGGGAGGGGTGAAAAACTGTTTTTT.

The CDR3 loop reads CSVSNRGLNYGYTF. CDR3 sequence (DNA): TGCAGCGTCTCGAACAGGGGGCTGAACTATGGCTACACCTTC. This chain links TRBV29-1 with TRBJ1-2, with 9 nucleotides matching TRBD1. The CDR3 spans 14 residues. Per the germline V gene, CDR1 is SQVTM and CDR2 is ANQGSEA. Trimming at V came to 6 bases and at J to 2 bases, leaving 7 bases not matched to a gene.

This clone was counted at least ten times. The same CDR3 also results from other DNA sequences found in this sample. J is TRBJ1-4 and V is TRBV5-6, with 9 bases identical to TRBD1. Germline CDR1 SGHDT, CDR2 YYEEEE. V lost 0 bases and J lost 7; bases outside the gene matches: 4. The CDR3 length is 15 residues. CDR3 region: CASSLAGQGSEKLFF. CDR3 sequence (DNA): TGTGCCAGCAGCTTGGCGGGACAGGGAAGTGAAAAACTGTTTTTT.

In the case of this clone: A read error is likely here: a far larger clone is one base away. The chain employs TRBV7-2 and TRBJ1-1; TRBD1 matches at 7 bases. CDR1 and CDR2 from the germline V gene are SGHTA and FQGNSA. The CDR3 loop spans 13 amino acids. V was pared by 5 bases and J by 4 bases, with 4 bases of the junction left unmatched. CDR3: CASSPTGSTEAFF. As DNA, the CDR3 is TGTGCCAGCAGCCCGACAGGGAGCACTGAAGCTTTCTTT.

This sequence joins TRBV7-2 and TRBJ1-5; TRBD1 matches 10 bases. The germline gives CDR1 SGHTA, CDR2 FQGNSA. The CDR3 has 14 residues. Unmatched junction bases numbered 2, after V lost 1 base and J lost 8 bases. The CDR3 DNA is TGTGCCAGCAGCTTAGGGGACAGGGGTGAGCCCCAGCATTTT. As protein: CASSLGDRGEPQHF.

The chain's CDR3 is CASSESGPRQPQHF. Here the CDR3 DNA reads TGTGCCAGCAGTGAATCTGGCCCCAGACAGCCCCAGCATTTT. This chain uses TRBV6-1 with TRBJ1-5; the D is unclear. The V and J ends lost 2 bases and 7 bases respectively, with 12 bases between them. The CDR3 is 14 residues long. Germline V CDR1 and CDR2: MNHNS, SASEGT.

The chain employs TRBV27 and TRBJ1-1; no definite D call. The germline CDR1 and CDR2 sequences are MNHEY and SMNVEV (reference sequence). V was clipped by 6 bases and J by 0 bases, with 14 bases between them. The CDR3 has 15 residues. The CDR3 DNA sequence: TGTGCCAGCAGCTCCCGTAGCCTTTTGAACACTGAAGCTTTCTTT. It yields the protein CASSSRSLLNTEAFF.

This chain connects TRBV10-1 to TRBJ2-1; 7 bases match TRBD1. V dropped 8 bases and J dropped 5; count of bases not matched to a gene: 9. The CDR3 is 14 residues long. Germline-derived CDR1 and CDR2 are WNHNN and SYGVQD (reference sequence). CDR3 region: CASLRGRHHNEQFF. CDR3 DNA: TGCGCCAGCCTTAGGGGGCGCCACCACAATGAGCAGTTCTTC.

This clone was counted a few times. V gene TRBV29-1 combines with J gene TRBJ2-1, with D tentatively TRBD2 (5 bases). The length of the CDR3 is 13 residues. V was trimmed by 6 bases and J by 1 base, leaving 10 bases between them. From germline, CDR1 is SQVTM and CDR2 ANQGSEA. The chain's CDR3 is CSVEGSSYNEQFF. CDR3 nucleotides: TGCAGCGTCGAGGGTTCTTCCTACAATGAGCAGTTCTTC.

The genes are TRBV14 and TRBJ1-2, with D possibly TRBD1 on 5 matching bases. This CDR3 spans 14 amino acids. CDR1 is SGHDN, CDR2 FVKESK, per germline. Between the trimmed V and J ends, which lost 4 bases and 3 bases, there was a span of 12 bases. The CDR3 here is CASSLRFRDYGYTF. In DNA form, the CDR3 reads TGTGCCAGCAGCCTCAGATTCAGGGACTATGGCTACACCTTC. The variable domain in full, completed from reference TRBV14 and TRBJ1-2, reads EAGVTQFPSHSVIEKGQTVTLRCDPISGHDNLYWYRRVMGKEIKFLLHFVKESKQDESGMPNNRFLAERTGGTYSTLKVQPAELEDSGVYFCASSLRFRDYGYTFGSGTRLTVV.

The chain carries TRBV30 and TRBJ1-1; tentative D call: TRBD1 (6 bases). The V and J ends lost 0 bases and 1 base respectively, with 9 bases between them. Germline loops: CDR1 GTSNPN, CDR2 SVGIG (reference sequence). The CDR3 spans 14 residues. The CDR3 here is CAWSVLQGNTEAFF. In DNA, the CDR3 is TGTGCCTGGAGTGTACTACAGGGGAACACTGAAGCTTTCTTT.

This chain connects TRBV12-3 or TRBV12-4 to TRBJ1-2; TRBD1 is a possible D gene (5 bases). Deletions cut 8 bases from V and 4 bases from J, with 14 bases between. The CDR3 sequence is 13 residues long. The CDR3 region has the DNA TGTGCCAGCCTTTTGCAGGGAGGCTATGGCTACACCTTC. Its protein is CASLLQGGYGYTF.

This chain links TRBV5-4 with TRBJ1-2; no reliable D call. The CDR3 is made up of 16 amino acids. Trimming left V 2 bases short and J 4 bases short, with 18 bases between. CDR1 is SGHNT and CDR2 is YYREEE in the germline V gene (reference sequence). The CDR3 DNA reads TGTGCCAGCAGCTTACATGGGAGGGAAGCTTTCTATGGCTACACCTTC. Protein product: CASSLHGREAFYGYTF. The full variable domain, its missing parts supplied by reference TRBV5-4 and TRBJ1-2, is ETGVTQSPTHLIKTRGQQVTLRCSSQSGHNTVSWYQQALGQGPQFIFQYYREEENGRGNFPPRFSGLQFPNYSSELNVNALELDDSALYLCASSLHGREAFYGYTFGSGTRLTVV.

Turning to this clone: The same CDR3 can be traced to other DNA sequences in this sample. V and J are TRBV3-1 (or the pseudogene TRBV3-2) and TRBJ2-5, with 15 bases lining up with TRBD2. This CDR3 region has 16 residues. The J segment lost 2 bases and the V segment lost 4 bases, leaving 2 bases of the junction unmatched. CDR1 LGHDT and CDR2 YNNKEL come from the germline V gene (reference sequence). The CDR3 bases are TGTGCCAGCAGCCCAGGACTAGCGGGGGGGCAAGAGACCCAGTACTTC. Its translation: CASSPGLAGGQETQYF.